One and the same sample provided the 20 T cell receptor beta chains below, sequenced in a study of blood T cell repertoires in COVID-19. Assay: immunoSEQ multiplex PCR; the TCRdb copy retains only in-frame clones and omits some. The sample consists of under 300,000 clones, roughly 83% of them appearing once. The sample consisted of peripheral blood. Every receptor here comes from a woman over 75 with acute or convalescent COVID-19.

This rearrangement joins TRBV2 to TRBJ1-4; TRBD1 matches at 10 bases. The CDR3 runs to 15 residues. Per the germline V gene, CDR1 is SNHLY and CDR2 is FYNNEI. The trim removed 6 bases at V and 3 bases at J, leaving 4 bases unmatched. The CDR3 DNA is TGTGCCAGCAGCAGACAGGGGGCGGCTAATGAAAAACTGTTTTTT. Translation: CASSRQGAANEKLFF.

The chain is built from TRBV7-3 and TRBJ1-6; D unresolved. The V end was cut by 2 bases, the J end by 0 bases, with 5 bases between. The CDR3 totals 15 residues. Germline values: CDR1 SGHTA, CDR2 FQGTGA. This CDR3 reads CASSLGSSYNSPLHF. CDR3 DNA sequence: TGTGCCAGCAGCTTAGGGAGCTCCTATAATTCACCCCTCCACTTT.

The chain is built from TRBV6-5 and TRBJ2-3; D not resolved. The CDR3 loop spans 14 amino acids. Trimming left V 7 bases short and J 2 bases short, with 13 bases between. Per the germline V gene, CDR1 is MNHEY and CDR2 is SVGAGI. CDR3 bases: TGTGCCAGCAAGGCTGGGCTATACACAGATACGCAGTATTTT. Translating gives CASKAGLYTDTQYF.

This clone was counted only a few times. Here the CDR3 reads CASSGKGNTIYF. CDR3 DNA sequence: TGTGCCAGCTCAGGGAAAGGAAACACCATATATTTT. The chain is built from TRBV27 and TRBJ1-3; maybe TRBD1 (5 bases). This CDR3 has 12 amino acids. The V gene's germline CDR1 is MNHEY and CDR2 SMNVEV (reference sequence). V was clipped by 8 bases and J by 4 bases, with 9 bases between them.

The chain joins TRBV28 to TRBJ2-2; D is uncertain. The CDR3 spans 14 residues. The germline V gene has CDR1 MDHEN and CDR2 SYDVKM. V dropped 2 bases and J dropped 7 bases, with 11 bases sitting between them. CDR3 nucleotides: TGTGCCAGCAGTTTACTTCGGTCTAGCGGGGAGCTGTTTTTT. Its protein is CASSLLRSSGELFF.

As regards this clone: Relative to the germline gene, one junction end is altered; a read error may explain this. This chain links TRBV6-5 with TRBJ2-7, with D perhaps TRBD1 (6 bases). The CDR3 covers 14 residues. CDR1 and CDR2 (germline): MNHEY, SVGAGI. CDR3 DNA: TGTGCCTGCAGCGTGGGGGCGCAGTTAGGTGAGCAGTACTTC. It is translated as CACSVGAQLGEQYF.

The chain employs TRBV9 and TRBJ2-6; possibly TRBD1 for D (6 bases). Germline V gives CDR1 SGDLS, CDR2 YYNGEE. Trimming removed 4 bases from V and 0 bases from J, with 11 bases in between. This CDR3 is built from 16 residues. CDR3 DNA sequence: TGTGCCAGCAGCTTCGGACAGAGCTCTGGGGCCAACGTCCTGACTTTC. Encoded protein: CASSFGQSSGANVLTF.

The CDR3 here is CASSYGGWRVSNTGELFF. CDR3 bases: TGTGCCAGCAGTTACGGGGGATGGAGGGTCTCGAACACCGGGGAGCTGTTTTTT. This chain connects TRBV6-2 or TRBV6-3 to TRBJ2-2, with D perhaps TRBD2 (6 bases). The CDR3 extends over 18 amino acids. Deletions cut 2 bases from V and 0 bases from J, with 16 bases between. Germline CDR1 is MNHEY and CDR2 is SVGEGT.

The J gene is TRBJ2-5, the V gene TRBV19, with D maybe TRBD1 (7 bases). Germline CDR1 LNHDA, CDR2 SQIVND (reference sequence). Trimming stripped 8 bases from V and 5 bases from J, with 18 bases between. The CDR3 spans 14 residues. DNA of the CDR3: TGTGCCAGTGGACAGCCAGGGGGGTGGGAGACCCAGTACTTC. Amino acid sequence: CASGQPGGWETQYF.

This clone occurred once. The V call is TRBV5-5, the J call TRBJ2-2; 8 positions match TRBD1. Germline CDR1 is SGHKS and CDR2 is YYEKEE (reference sequence). The V segment lost 1 base and the J segment 4 bases; nucleotides outside the gene matches: 9. The CDR3 is 17 residues long. The DNA for the CDR3 is TGTGCCAGCAGCTTGCGGACCGGGACAGGTAGCACCGGGGAGCTGTTTTTT. Its protein is CASSLRTGTGSTGELFF. The whole variable domain, remainder taken from reference TRBV5-5 and TRBJ2-2, is DAGVTQSPTHLIKTRGQQVTLRCSPISGHKSVSWYQQVLGQGPQFIFQYYEKEERGRGNFPDRFSARQFPNYSSELNVNALLLGDSALYLCASSLRTGTGSTGELFFGEGSRLTVL.

This chain joins TRBV4-1 and TRBJ1-6; D may be TRBD1 (6 bases). V was pared by 0 bases and J by 10 bases, with 16 bases between. From germline, CDR1 is MGHRA and CDR2 YSYEKL. The CDR3 has 16 residues. This CDR3 is CASSQEVARGGSPLHF. In nucleotides, the CDR3 is TGCGCCAGCAGCCAAGAAGTAGCCAGGGGTGGATCACCCCTCCACTTT.

The gene calls are TRBV18 and TRBJ2-1, with a possible D match to TRBD1 (5 bases). This CDR3 region has 13 residues. V lost 3 bases to trimming and J lost 6 bases, with 9 bases between them. Germline values: CDR1 KGHSH, CDR2 LQKENI. The CDR3, as DNA: TGTGCCAGCTCACCGGGGCTGGTCAATGAGCAGTTCTTC. Translation gives CASSPGLVNEQFF. The whole variable domain, filled in from reference TRBV18 and TRBJ2-1, reads NAGVMQNPRHLVRRRGQEARLRCSPMKGHSHVYWYRQLPEEGLKFMVYLQKENIIDESGMPKERFSAEFPKEGPSILRIQQVVRGDSAAYFCASSPGLVNEQFFGPGTRLTVL.

This clone came up once. J is TRBJ2-2 and V is TRBV6-2 or TRBV6-3; 8 positions agree with TRBD1. The V and J ends lost 5 bases and 3 bases, in that order; junction bases with no gene match: 11. Germline V gene lookup returns CDR1 MNHEY and CDR2 SVGEGT. The CDR3 is 17 residues long. CDR3: CASSPSSGQAYTGELFF. The CDR3 DNA sequence: TGTGCCAGCAGTCCCTCTTCGGGACAGGCTTACACCGGGGAGCTGTTTTTT.

The rearrangement links TRBV7-9 to TRBJ1-1, with a possible D match to TRBD1 (5 bases). CDR1 and CDR2 (germline): SEHNR, FQNEAQ (reference sequence). The germline V and J ends were trimmed by 1 base and 1 base, with 7 bases remaining between them. CDR3 length: 14 residues. The CDR3 bases are TGTGCCAGCAGCTTAGGACAGCGGAACACTGAAGCTTTCTTT. Protein product: CASSLGQRNTEAFF.

A few counts support this clone. The rearrangement uses TRBV20-1 and TRBJ2-7; perhaps TRBD1 as D (6 bases). This CDR3 contains 15 residues. Trimming cost V 6 bases and J 0 bases, with 18 bases left between them. Germline loops: CDR1 DFQATT, CDR2 SNEGSKA (reference sequence). CDR3 sequence reads: CSASRTDRSSYEQYF. As DNA, the CDR3 is TGCAGTGCAAGTCGGACCGACAGGAGCTCCTACGAGCAGTACTTC.

This chain connects TRBV4-2 to TRBJ1-2, with D unclear. The germline V gene has CDR1 LGHNA and CDR2 YNFKEQ. V lost 0 bases, J lost 1 base, and 15 bases lay in between. This CDR3 has 17 amino acids. This chain's CDR3 is CASSQDVPDGLNYGYTF. Written as DNA, the CDR3 is TGTGCCAGCAGCCAAGATGTCCCAGACGGACTTAACTATGGCTACACCTTC.

This chain links TRBV6-5 with TRBJ1-3; D ambiguous. Germline loops: CDR1 MNHEY, CDR2 SVGAGI. CDR3 size: 13 residues. The V and J ends lost 6 bases and 0 bases respectively, with 6 bases between them. CDR3 sequence reads: CASSPYSGNTIYF. The CDR3, as DNA: TGTGCCAGCAGCCCGTACTCTGGAAACACCATATATTTT.

The gene calls are TRBV5-1 and TRBJ1-1; D is possibly TRBD1 (6 bases). V lost 0 bases, J lost 0 bases, and 9 bases lay in between. The germline gives CDR1 SGHRS, CDR2 YFSETQ. The CDR3 runs to 15 residues. DNA for the CDR3: TGCGCCAGCAGCTTGGAAGGACAGATGAACACTGAAGCTTTCTTT. Translated, it gives CASSLEGQMNTEAFF.

This chain connects TRBV9 to TRBJ1-3; 7 bases map to TRBD1. CDR1 and CDR2 (germline): SGDLS, YYNGEE. The CDR3 extends over 17 amino acids. After removal of 0 bases from V and 11 bases from J, the junction contained 17 bases not matched to a gene. CDR3 region: CASSVEGASSRGTAIYF. The CDR3 DNA sequence: TGTGCCAGCAGCGTAGAGGGGGCTAGCTCGAGAGGAACAGCCATATATTTT.

This clone was recorded only once. This rearrangement joins TRBV30 to TRBJ2-1; tentative D call: TRBD2 (7 bases). The CDR3 runs to 15 residues. Germline CDR1 and CDR2: GTSNPN and SVGIG (reference sequence). Trimming took 3 bases from V and 6 from J, leaving 18 bases between them. The CDR3 sequence is CAWRAQRRGGNEQFF. The CDR3 bases are TGTGCCTGGAGGGCCCAGAGGAGGGGGGGCAATGAGCAGTTCTTC.